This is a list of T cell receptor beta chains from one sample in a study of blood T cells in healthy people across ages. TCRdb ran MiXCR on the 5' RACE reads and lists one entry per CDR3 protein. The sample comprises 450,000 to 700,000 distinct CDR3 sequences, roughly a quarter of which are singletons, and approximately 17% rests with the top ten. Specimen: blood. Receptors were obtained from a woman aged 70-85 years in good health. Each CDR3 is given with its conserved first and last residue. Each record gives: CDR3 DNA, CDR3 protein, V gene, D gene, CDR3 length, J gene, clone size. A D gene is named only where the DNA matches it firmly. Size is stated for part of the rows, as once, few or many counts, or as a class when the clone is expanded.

CDR3nt: TGTGCCAGCAGACTTCGACAGGGCCGCCAAGAGACCCAGTACTTC
CDR3aa: CASRLRQGRQETQYF
v_gene: TRBV27
d_gene: TRBD1
len: 15
j_gene: TRBJ2-5
abundance: few

CDR3nt: TGTGCCACCAGGCGTTCTTTGGACCGTGAAGCTTTCTTT
CDR3aa: CATRRSLDREAFF
v_gene: TRBV15
d_gene: .
len: 13
j_gene: TRBJ1-1
abundance: .

CDR3nt: TGTGCCATCAGTGAACGAAGGGACAGGGGGGGAACTGAAGCTTTCTTT
CDR3aa: CAISERRDRGGTEAFF
v_gene: TRBV10-3
d_gene: TRBD1
len: 16
j_gene: TRBJ1-1
abundance: few

CDR3nt: TGTGCCAGCAGCTTAAGAGCCCAAGTGGGGGGCACTGAAGCTTTCTTT
CDR3aa: CASSLRAQVGGTEAFF
v_gene: TRBV7-2
d_gene: .
len: 16
j_gene: TRBJ1-1
abundance: .

CDR3nt: TGTGCCAGCAGCCCCAGGGAAATCTATGGCTACACCTTC
CDR3aa: CASSPREIYGYTF
v_gene: TRBV7-2
d_gene: .
len: 13
j_gene: TRBJ1-2
abundance: few

CDR3nt: TGTGCCAGCAGCTTACCCCGTGGCGGGGAGCTGTTTTTT
CDR3aa: CASSLPRGGELFF
v_gene: TRBV7-9
d_gene: .
len: 13
j_gene: TRBJ2-2
abundance: few

CDR3nt: TGTGCCAGCAGTCCGGGGACGTTGCGCTCTGGAAACACCATATATTTT
CDR3aa: CASSPGTLRSGNTIYF
v_gene: TRBV6-1
d_gene: .
len: 16
j_gene: TRBJ1-3
abundance: few

CDR3nt: TGTGCCACCAGCAGAGCCTTTAACACCGGGGAGCTGTTTTTT
CDR3aa: CATSRAFNTGELFF
v_gene: TRBV15
d_gene: .
len: 14
j_gene: TRBJ2-2
abundance: .

CDR3nt: TGTGCCATCAGTGAACAGGGGGCTGAGTACGAGCAGTACTTC
CDR3aa: CAISEQGAEYEQYF
v_gene: TRBV10-3
d_gene: TRBD1
len: 14
j_gene: TRBJ2-7
abundance: few

CDR3nt: TGTGCCAGCAGCTTCGGGAACTATGGCTACACCTTC
CDR3aa: CASSFGNYGYTF
v_gene: TRBV7-9
d_gene: .
len: 12
j_gene: TRBJ1-2
abundance: many

CDR3nt: TGCGCCAGCAGCTTGGCCTTTGACAGACTACAAGAGACCCAGTACTTC
CDR3aa: CASSLAFDRLQETQYF
v_gene: TRBV5-1
d_gene: .
len: 16
j_gene: TRBJ2-5
abundance: .

CDR3nt: TGTGCCACCAGCAGAGGTGGGAATACGCAGTATTTT
CDR3aa: CATSRGGNTQYF
v_gene: TRBV15
d_gene: .
len: 12
j_gene: TRBJ2-3
abundance: .

CDR3nt: TGTGCCAGCAGCAGGGGGCCGGATCTTCCACCCCAGCATTTT
CDR3aa: CASSRGPDLPPQHF
v_gene: TRBV5-6
d_gene: TRBD1
len: 14
j_gene: TRBJ1-5
abundance: .

CDR3nt: TGTGCCAGCAGTTCATCAGACGGGACAGGGAGGATGAAGACCCAGTACTTC
CDR3aa: CASSSSDGTGRMKTQYF
v_gene: TRBV27
d_gene: TRBD1
len: 17
j_gene: TRBJ2-5
abundance: .

CDR3nt: TGCGCCAGCAGCCAAGAAAGAGGGAATCAGCCCCAGCATTTT
CDR3aa: CASSQERGNQPQHF
v_gene: TRBV4-1
d_gene: .
len: 14
j_gene: TRBJ1-5
abundance: .

CDR3nt: TGTGCCAGCAGCTTCTACCCCCAGAGTGAGCAGTTCTTC
CDR3aa: CASSFYPQSEQFF
v_gene: TRBV11-3
d_gene: .
len: 13
j_gene: TRBJ2-1
abundance: few

CDR3nt: TGTGCCAGCAGCTTCTGGACTAGCGGGGGAGGTGAGACCCAGTACTTC
CDR3aa: CASSFWTSGGGETQYF
v_gene: TRBV7-9
d_gene: TRBD2
len: 16
j_gene: TRBJ2-5
abundance: .

CDR3nt: TGCGCCAGCAGCCCAGACAGGGATGAAAAACTGTTTTTT
CDR3aa: CASSPDRDEKLFF
v_gene: TRBV5-1
d_gene: TRBD1
len: 13
j_gene: TRBJ1-4
abundance: few

CDR3nt: TGCAGCGATGGACAGGGGGCTGAGACCCAGTACTTC
CDR3aa: CSDGQGAETQYF
v_gene: TRBV29-1
d_gene: TRBD1
len: 12
j_gene: TRBJ2-5
abundance: few

CDR3nt: TGCGCCAGCAGCCAAACGACAGGGAGTTACCAAGAGACCCAGTACTTC
CDR3aa: CASSQTTGSYQETQYF
v_gene: TRBV4-1
d_gene: TRBD1
len: 16
j_gene: TRBJ2-5
abundance: few

CDR3nt: TGCAGGGGCACGGGGAGCGCAGGTGGCTACACCTTC
CDR3aa: CRGTGSAGGYTF
v_gene: TRBV20-1
d_gene: .
len: 12
j_gene: TRBJ1-2
abundance: .

CDR3nt: TGTGCCAGCAGTGAATATGCGGGACAGGGGGCTAATGAGCAGTTCTTC
CDR3aa: CASSEYAGQGANEQFF
v_gene: TRBV6-1
d_gene: TRBD1
len: 16
j_gene: TRBJ2-1
abundance: .

CDR3nt: TGTGCCAGCAAGACAGGGGGGTATGGTGAGCAGTTCTTC
CDR3aa: CASKTGGYGEQFF
v_gene: TRBV28
d_gene: TRBD1
len: 13
j_gene: TRBJ2-1
abundance: .

CDR3nt: TGTGCCAGCAGTCCGTCCCGGGTAATCTACGAGCAGTACTTC
CDR3aa: CASSPSRVIYEQYF
v_gene: TRBV6-2/TRBV6-3
d_gene: .
len: 14
j_gene: TRBJ2-7
abundance: .

CDR3nt: TGTGCCAGCAGCTTAGAATCCGGGGTAAACAATGAGCAGTTCTTC
CDR3aa: CASSLESGVNNEQFF
v_gene: TRBV11-3
d_gene: .
len: 15
j_gene: TRBJ2-1
abundance: .

CDR3nt: TGCAGCGTTGGACTAGCGGGACAAGAGACCCAGTACTTC
CDR3aa: CSVGLAGQETQYF
v_gene: TRBV29-1
d_gene: TRBD2
len: 13
j_gene: TRBJ2-5
abundance: .

CDR3nt: TGCAGTGCTAAAAAGACAGGGTCGGGAGAGGCCCAGTACTTC
CDR3aa: CSAKKTGSGEAQYF
v_gene: TRBV20-1
d_gene: .
len: 14
j_gene: TRBJ2-5
abundance: .

CDR3nt: TGCAGTGCCCCCGAAAGAGCCGGGGATGCCTACACCTTC
CDR3aa: CSAPERAGDAYTF
v_gene: TRBV20-1
d_gene: .
len: 13
j_gene: TRBJ1-2
abundance: .